Below, 25 T cell receptor beta chains from the same sample are listed, as sequenced in a study of cytomegalovirus exposure and HLA in healthy donors. A multiplex PCR was run with 60 Vbeta primers and 13 Jbeta primers. Sequencing used immunoSEQ multiplex PCR; TCRdb keeps in-frame clones, though not all of them. The table counts 150,000 to 250,000 clones; less than 0.9% lies in the top ten. Sequencing input: PBMCs. These receptor sequences come from a boy aged 10-17 years in good health and CMV-seronegative.

The genes are TRBV6-5 and TRBJ1-6; possible D gene TRBD1, 5 bases. In germline, CDR1 is MNHEY, CDR2 SVGAGI. CDR3 length: 12 residues. Trimming stripped 6 bases from V and 7 bases from J, with 7 bases between. The CDR3 loop reads CASRRQNSPLHF. CDR3 bases: TGTGCCAGCAGACGACAGAATTCACCCCTCCACTTT.

The CDR3 here is CASSLTSGNTGELFF. CDR3 nucleotides: TGCGCCAGCAGCTTGACTAGCGGTAACACCGGGGAGCTGTTTTTT. This rearrangement joins TRBV5-1 to TRBJ2-2; TRBD2 matches at 8 bases. With V trimmed by 1 base and J by 2 bases, 1 base remained unmatched. From germline, CDR1 is SGHRS and CDR2 YFSETQ. The CDR3 runs 15 residues.

V is TRBV5-6 and J is TRBJ1-2, with D perhaps matching TRBD1 (6 bases). CDR3 size: 13 residues. Between the trimmed V and J ends, which lost 5 bases and 8 bases, there was a span of 16 bases. Germline V gene sequence: CDR1 SGHDT, CDR2 YYEEEE. The CDR3 loop reads CASSYTGKSGYTF. CDR3 DNA sequence: TGTGCCAGCAGTTATACAGGGAAATCGGGCTACACCTTC.

The genes are TRBV5-8 and TRBJ1-6; D is ambiguous. The CDR3 totals 17 residues. Germline CDR1 and CDR2: SGHTS and YDEGEE. Trimming removed 3 bases from V and 0 bases from J, with 13 bases in between. The CDR3, as DNA: TGTGCCAGCAGCTCAGAGGACTGGAGCTCCTATAATTCACCCCTCCACTTT. It specifies CASSSEDWSSYNSPLHF.

CDR3 amino acids: CASSPGQLGQPQHF. CDR3 nucleotide sequence: TGCGCCAGCAGCCCAGGACAGCTGGGTCAGCCCCAGCATTTT. The rearrangement joins TRBV4-1 to TRBJ1-5; D is perhaps TRBD1 (6 bases). The V gene's germline CDR1 is MGHRA and CDR2 YSYEKL. Trimming stripped 4 bases from V and 6 bases from J, with 13 bases between. The CDR3 sequence is 14 residues long.

The chain uses TRBV29-1 and TRBJ1-2; D may be TRBD1 (6 bases). CDR1 SQVTM and CDR2 ANQGSEA come from the germline V gene. The length of the CDR3 is 13 residues. The V end lost 4 bases, the J end lost 4 bases, and 13 bases lay between the germline ends. CDR3 coding DNA: TGCAGCGTTGGCAGGGGAGAGGCCTATGGCTACACCTTC. Translating it yields CSVGRGEAYGYTF.

The CDR3 sequence is CASSPRGGGANQPQHF. DNA for the CDR3: TGTGCCAGCAGCCCGAGGGGAGGGGGGGCCAATCAGCCCCAGCATTTT. The chain uses TRBV28 and TRBJ1-5; weak D call: TRBD1 (6 bases). Germline CDR1 reads MDHEN; CDR2 reads SYDVKM. The V end lost 6 bases, the J end lost 3 bases, and 18 bases lay between the germline ends. The CDR3 sequence is 16 residues long.

This CDR3 is CASSQVGGGGGETQYF. CDR3 coding DNA: TGCGCCAGCAGCCAAGTGGGCGGGGGGGGCGGAGAGACCCAGTACTTC. V and J are TRBV4-1 and TRBJ2-5, with 9 nucleotides matching TRBD2. Trimming cost V 1 base and J 4 bases; bases outside gene matches: 7. Germline values: CDR1 MGHRA, CDR2 YSYEKL. The CDR3 covers 16 residues.

The rearrangement uses TRBV7-2 and TRBJ1-2; D not resolved. The CDR3 covers 14 residues. Germline V lookup: CDR1 SGHTA, CDR2 FQGNSA. V was cut by 1 base and J by 7 bases, with 13 bases left in between. CDR3 sequence: CASSLGLSRGGYTF. The CDR3 nucleotides read TGTGCCAGCAGCTTAGGGCTCTCCCGAGGTGGCTACACCTTC.

V is TRBV6-5 and J is TRBJ1-1; D unresolved. CDR1 is MNHEY and CDR2 is SVGAGI in the germline V gene. The CDR3 is made up of 13 amino acids. The V gene lost 7 bases and the J gene lost 1 base, with 10 bases spanning the gap. CDR3 sequence reads: CASIAGGNTEAFF. The CDR3 coding sequence is TGTGCCAGCATTGCGGGTGGGAACACTGAAGCTTTCTTT.

The chain recombines TRBV7-3 with TRBJ2-5, with 14 bases identical to TRBD2. There are 15 residues in the CDR3. The J segment lost 4 bases and the V segment lost 4 bases, leaving 2 bases of the junction unmatched. Germline loops: CDR1 SGHTA, CDR2 FQGTGA. The CDR3 reads CASSSGTSGGETQYF. The CDR3 DNA is TGTGCCAGCAGCTCCGGGACTAGCGGGGGAGAGACCCAGTACTTC.

This sequence joins TRBV5-6 and TRBJ2-1; 8 bases are a match to TRBD1. V gave up 4 bases and J gave up 2 bases; unmatched junction bases: 11. The germline V gene encodes CDR1 SGHDT and CDR2 YYEEEE. The CDR3 totals 17 residues. CDR3: CASSGGDQGATYNEQFF. CDR3 DNA sequence: TGTGCCAGCAGCGGAGGGGATCAGGGGGCCACCTACAATGAGCAGTTCTTC.

The V and J genes are TRBV5-1 and TRBJ2-5; 13 bases fit TRBD2. The CDR3 is 14 amino acids. Germline V CDR1 and CDR2: SGHRS, YFSETQ. J gave up 4 bases and V 6 bases, and 3 bases lay outside the gene matches. CDR3 nucleotides: TGCGCCAGCACCGGACTAGCGGGAGCAGAGACCCAGTACTTC. Its protein is CASTGLAGAETQYF.

CDR3 amino acids: CASSAAHTGNTEAFF. CDR3 nucleotide sequence: TGTGCCAGCAGCGCAGCTCACACAGGGAACACTGAAGCTTTCTTT. The V and J genes are TRBV9 and TRBJ1-1, with D perhaps TRBD1 (5 bases). With 3 bases removed from V and 1 base from J, the gap between germline ends came to 13 bases. Germline CDR1 is SGDLS and CDR2 is YYNGEE. This CDR3 contains 15 residues.

The CDR3 bases are TGTGCCAGCAGTTACTCAGCCACCACCGGAGACACCATATATTTT. It is translated as CASSYSATTGDTIYF. The chain is built from TRBV6-5 and TRBJ1-3; no definite D call. Germline V CDR1 and CDR2: MNHEY, SVGAGI. The ends were cut back, 0 bases at V and 8 bases at J, with 14 bases in the middle. This CDR3 is 15 amino acids long.

The V gene is TRBV5-1, the J gene TRBJ1-2; 10 nucleotides align to TRBD1. The CDR3 runs to 13 residues. Germline V gene data show CDR1 as SGHRS and CDR2 as YFSETQ. The V gene end was trimmed by 5 bases and the J gene end by 5 bases; junction bases not matched to a gene: 3. In DNA, the CDR3 is TGCGCCAGCAGTTGGGACAGGGGATATGGCTACACCTTC. It is translated as CASSWDRGYGYTF. The full variable domain, its missing parts supplied by reference TRBV5-1 and TRBJ1-2, is KAGVTQTPRYLIKTRGQQVTLSCSPISGHRSVSWYQQTPGQGLQFLFEYFSETQRNKGNFPGRFSGRQFSNSRSEMNVSTLELGDSALYLCASSWDRGYGYTFGSGTRLTVV.

This rearrangement joins TRBV19 to TRBJ2-7; 9 nucleotides match TRBD1. CDR3 length: 13 amino acids. Germline V lookup: CDR1 LNHDA, CDR2 SQIVND (reference sequence). The V segment lost 9 bases and the J segment 5 bases; nucleotides outside the gene matches: 8. The CDR3 DNA reads TGTGCCAGCGTCGGGACAGGGTCTGACGAGCAGTACTTC. Its translation: CASVGTGSDEQYF.

The chain uses TRBV7-2 and TRBJ1-4, with a possible D match to TRBD1 (6 bases). V lost 5 bases to trimming and J lost 1 base, with 11 bases between them. Germline values: CDR1 SGHTA, CDR2 FQGNSA. This CDR3 has 15 residues. The CDR3 is CASSTGGETNEKLFF. The CDR3 DNA sequence: TGTGCCAGCAGCACGGGGGGCGAAACTAATGAAAAACTGTTTTTT.

The V call is TRBV10-2, the J call TRBJ2-7; 7 nucleotides align to TRBD1. Germline V gives CDR1 WSHSY, CDR2 SAAADI. Trimming removed 4 bases from V and 0 bases from J; junction bases left unmatched: 0. The CDR3 is made up of 13 amino acids. The CDR3 DNA sequence: TGCGCCAGCAGTGCAGGGGGCTCCTACGAGCAGTACTTC. Protein product: CASSAGGSYEQYF.

This chain uses TRBV11-2 with TRBJ2-1, with TRBD2 matching over 15 bases. This CDR3 spans 19 amino acids. From germline, CDR1 is SGHAT and CDR2 FQNNGV. J was trimmed by 6 bases and V by 5 bases; bases with no gene match: 14. This CDR3 reads CASSPRTSGGVRWVNEQFF. For the CDR3, the DNA is TGTGCCAGCAGCCCGCGGACTAGCGGGGGGGTTCGTTGGGTCAATGAGCAGTTCTTC.

V gene TRBV10-3 combines with J gene TRBJ1-4, with a weak D call TRBD1 (5 bases). Trimming cost V 2 bases and J 0 bases, with 13 bases left between them. The CDR3 has 17 residues. From germline, CDR1 is ENHRY and CDR2 SYGVKD. The CDR3 is CAISERGPTTTNEKLFF. As DNA, the CDR3 is TGTGCCATCAGTGAGAGGGGTCCCACAACAACTAATGAAAAACTGTTTTTT.

The chain couples TRBV13 to TRBJ1-1; maybe TRBD1 (5 bases). The CDR3 length is 17 residues. V lost 5 bases, J lost 1 base, and 20 bases lay in between. Germline assignment: CDR1 PRHDT and CDR2 FYEKMQ (reference sequence). The CDR3 sequence: CASSPTAWGSSNTEAFF. The CDR3 DNA is TGTGCCAGCAGCCCTACAGCGTGGGGCTCGTCGAACACTGAAGCTTTCTTT.

The chain is built from TRBV6-5 and TRBJ2-5; the match to TRBD2 covers 7 bases. The germline gives CDR1 MNHEY, CDR2 SVGAGI. V gave up 0 bases and J gave up 10 bases; unmatched junction bases: 11. CDR3 length: 15 amino acids. CDR3: CASSYSIAGQYDQYF. The CDR3 DNA is TGTGCCAGCAGTTACTCGATAGCGGGTCAGTATGACCAGTACTTC.

This rearrangement joins TRBV18 to TRBJ1-4; D ambiguous. Germline CDR1 reads KGHSH; CDR2 reads LQKENI. The V and J ends lost 3 bases and 8 bases respectively, with 7 bases between them. This CDR3 region has 12 residues. The DNA for the CDR3 is TGTGCCAGCTCACCGACGGAGGAAAAACTGTTTTTT. This gives the protein CASSPTEEKLFF.

CDR3 nucleotide sequence: TGTGCCAGCATCCAGGGTGCAACTAATGAAAAACTGTTTTTT. Translating gives CASIQGATNEKLFF. This chain links TRBV7-9 with TRBJ1-4, with a weak D call TRBD1 (5 bases). Germline-derived CDR1 and CDR2 are SEHNR and FQNEAQ (reference sequence). This CDR3 region has 14 residues. Trimming left V 7 bases short and J 0 bases short, with 9 bases between.